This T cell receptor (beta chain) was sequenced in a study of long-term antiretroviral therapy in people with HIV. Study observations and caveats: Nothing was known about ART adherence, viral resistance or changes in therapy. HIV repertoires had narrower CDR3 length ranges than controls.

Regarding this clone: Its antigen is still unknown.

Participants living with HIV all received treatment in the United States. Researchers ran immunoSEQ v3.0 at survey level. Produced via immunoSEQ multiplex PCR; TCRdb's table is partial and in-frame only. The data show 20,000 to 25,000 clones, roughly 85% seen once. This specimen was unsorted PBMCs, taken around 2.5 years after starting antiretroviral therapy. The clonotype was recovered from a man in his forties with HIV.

Here the CDR3 DNA reads TGTGCCAGTAGTAGGAGGAACCAAGAGACCCAGTACTTC. Protein product: CASSRRNQETQYF. V gene TRBV19 combines with J gene TRBJ2-5; D is perhaps TRBD2 (5 bases). CDR1 and CDR2 from the germline V gene are LNHDA and SQIVND (reference sequence). The CDR3 covers 13 residues. The V gene lost 4 bases and the J gene lost 0 bases, with 6 bases spanning the gap.